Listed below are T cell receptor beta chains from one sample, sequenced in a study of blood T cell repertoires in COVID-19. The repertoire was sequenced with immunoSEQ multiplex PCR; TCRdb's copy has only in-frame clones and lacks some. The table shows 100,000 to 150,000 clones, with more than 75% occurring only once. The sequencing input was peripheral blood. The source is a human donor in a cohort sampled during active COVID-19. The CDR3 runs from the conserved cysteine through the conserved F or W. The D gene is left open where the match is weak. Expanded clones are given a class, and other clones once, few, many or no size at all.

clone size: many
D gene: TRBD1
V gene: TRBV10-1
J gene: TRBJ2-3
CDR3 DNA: TGCGCCAGCAGCCTCAGGGGGCCCACAGATACGCAGTATTTT
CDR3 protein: CASSLRGPTDTQYF

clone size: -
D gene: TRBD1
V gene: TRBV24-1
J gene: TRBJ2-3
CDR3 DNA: TGTGCCACCAGTGAACCCGGGACAGGGGACACAGATACGCAGTATTTT
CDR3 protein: CATSEPGTGDTDTQYF

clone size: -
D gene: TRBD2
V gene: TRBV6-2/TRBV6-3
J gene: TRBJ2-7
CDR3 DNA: TGTGCCAGCAGTTCCCGACATTCCCATCTCGGCGGGGGCGAGCAGTACTTC
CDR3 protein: CASSSRHSHLGGGEQYF

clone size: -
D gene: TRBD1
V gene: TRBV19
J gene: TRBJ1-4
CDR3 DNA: TGTGCCAGTAGTAGATGGGACAGCAGGAATGAAAAACTGTTTTTT
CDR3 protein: CASSRWDSRNEKLFF

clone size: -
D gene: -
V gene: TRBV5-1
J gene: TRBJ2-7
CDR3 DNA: TGCGCCACCCACCCCGGGGGGACAGGCTCCTACGAGCAGTACTTC
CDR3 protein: CATHPGGTGSYEQYF

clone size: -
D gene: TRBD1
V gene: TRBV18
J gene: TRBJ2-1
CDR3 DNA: TGTGCCAGCTCACCACCCAGGACAGGGGGGGTTGGAAGCAATGAGCAGTTCTTC
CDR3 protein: CASSPPRTGGVGSNEQFF

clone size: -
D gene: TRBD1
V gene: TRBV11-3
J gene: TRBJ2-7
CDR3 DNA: TGTGCCAGCAGCCTAACAGGGGACGAGCAGTACTTC
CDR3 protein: CASSLTGDEQYF

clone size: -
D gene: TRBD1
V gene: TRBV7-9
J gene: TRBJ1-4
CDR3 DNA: TGTGCCAGCAGTCAACCGGGACAGTTGAATGAAAAACTGTTTTTT
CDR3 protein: CASSQPGQLNEKLFF

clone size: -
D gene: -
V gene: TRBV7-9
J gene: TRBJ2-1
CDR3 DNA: TGTGCCAGCAGCCGTAAACAGGGACCCCCCTACAATGAGCAGTTCTTC
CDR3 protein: CASSRKQGPPYNEQFF

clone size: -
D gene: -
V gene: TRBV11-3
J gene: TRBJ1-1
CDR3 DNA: TGTGCCAGCAGCCATAACAGGGACACTGAAGCTTTCTTT
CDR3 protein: CASSHNRDTEAFF

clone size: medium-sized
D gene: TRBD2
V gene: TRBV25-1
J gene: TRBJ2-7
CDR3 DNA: TGTGCCGCGGGAGGATACGAGCAGTACTTC
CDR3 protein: CAAGGYEQYF

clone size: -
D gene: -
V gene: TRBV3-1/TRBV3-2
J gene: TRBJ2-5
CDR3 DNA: TGTGCCAGCAGCCCTGGGACACAAGAGACCCAGTACTTC
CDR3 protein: CASSPGTQETQYF

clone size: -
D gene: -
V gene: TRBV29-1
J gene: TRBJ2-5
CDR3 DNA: TGCAGCGTTCTAGGCGAACGGGAGACCCAGTACTTC
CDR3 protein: CSVLGERETQYF

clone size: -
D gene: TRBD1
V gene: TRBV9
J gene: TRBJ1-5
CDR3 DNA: TGTGCCAGCAGCGGAGGGACAGGGACTAATCAGCCCCAGCATTTT
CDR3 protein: CASSGGTGTNQPQHF

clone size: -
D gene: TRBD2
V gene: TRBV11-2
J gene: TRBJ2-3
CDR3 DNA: TGTGCCAGCAGCTTAGTAGCGGGAGGGCCGGATACGCAGTATTTT
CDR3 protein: CASSLVAGGPDTQYF

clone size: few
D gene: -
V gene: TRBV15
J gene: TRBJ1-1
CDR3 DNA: TGTGCCACCAGCAGAGAAAAGAACATGAACACTGAAGCTTTCTTT
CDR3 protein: CATSREKNMNTEAFF

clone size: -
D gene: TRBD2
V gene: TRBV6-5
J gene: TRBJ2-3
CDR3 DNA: TGTGCCAGCAGTTATGAGGGACTAGGCACAGATACGCAGTATTTT
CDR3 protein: CASSYEGLGTDTQYF

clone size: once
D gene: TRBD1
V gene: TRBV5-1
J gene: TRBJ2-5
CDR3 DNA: TGCGCCAGCCAGCCGGGACAGGAACAAGAGACCCAGTACTTC
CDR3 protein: CASQPGQEQETQYF

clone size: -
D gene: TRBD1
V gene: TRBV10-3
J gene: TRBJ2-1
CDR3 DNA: TGTGCCATCAGACAGGGGCCTATTGGCAATGAGCAGTTCTTC
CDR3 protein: CAIRQGPIGNEQFF

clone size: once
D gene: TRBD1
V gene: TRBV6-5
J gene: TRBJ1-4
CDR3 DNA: TGTGCCAGCAGTTACGGGACAGGGTTTAATGAAAAACTGTTTTTT
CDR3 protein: CASSYGTGFNEKLFF

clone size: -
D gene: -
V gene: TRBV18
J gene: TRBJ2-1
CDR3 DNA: TGTGCCAGCTCACCTACGACAAATTCCTACAATGAGCAGTTCTTC
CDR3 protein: CASSPTTNSYNEQFF

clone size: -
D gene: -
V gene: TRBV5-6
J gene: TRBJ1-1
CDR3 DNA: TGTGCCAGCAGCTTGGCACGGACTGATTTGAACACTGAAGCTTTCTTT
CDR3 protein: CASSLARTDLNTEAFF

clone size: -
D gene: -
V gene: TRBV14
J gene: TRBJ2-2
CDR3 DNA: TGTGCCAGCAGCCATGGGTCTAGTTATACCGGGGAGCTGTTTTTT
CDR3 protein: CASSHGSSYTGELFF

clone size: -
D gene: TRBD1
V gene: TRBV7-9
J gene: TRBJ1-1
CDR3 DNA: TGTGCCAGCAGCAACAGGGGGGAGGAGACTGAAGCTTTCTTT
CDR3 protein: CASSNRGEETEAFF

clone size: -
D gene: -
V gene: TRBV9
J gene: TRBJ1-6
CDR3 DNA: TGTGCCAGCAGCTCCGGTGGGGGGGGTAATTCACCCCTCCACTTT
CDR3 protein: CASSSGGGGNSPLHF

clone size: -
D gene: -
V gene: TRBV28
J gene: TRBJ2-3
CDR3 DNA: TGTGCCAGCAGTTTTAACCCGAGGCCCCAGCAGCACACAGATACGCAGTATTTT
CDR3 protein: CASSFNPRPQQHTDTQYF

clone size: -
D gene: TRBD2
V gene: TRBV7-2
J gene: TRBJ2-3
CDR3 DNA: TGTGCCAGCAGCTTAGTAGGACTAGCGGACGTCACACAGACGCAGTATTTT
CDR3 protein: CASSLVGLADVTQTQYF

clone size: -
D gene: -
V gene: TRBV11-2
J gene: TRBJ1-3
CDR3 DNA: TGTGCCAGCAGCTCACAGGGTCTCGGAAACACCATATATTTT
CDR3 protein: CASSSQGLGNTIYF

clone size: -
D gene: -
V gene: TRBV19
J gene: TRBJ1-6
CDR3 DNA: TGTGCCAGTACCCCCTTGGGGCAGGGGAATTCACCCCTCCACTTT
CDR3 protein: CASTPLGQGNSPLHF

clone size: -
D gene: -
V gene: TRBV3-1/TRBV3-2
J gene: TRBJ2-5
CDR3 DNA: TGTGCCAGCAGCCTCAGGGCGACCCAGTACTTC
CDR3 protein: CASSLRATQYF

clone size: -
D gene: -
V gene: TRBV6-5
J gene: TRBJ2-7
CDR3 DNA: TGTGCCAGCAGTACTACAGGGGAGCAGTACTTC
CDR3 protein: CASSTTGEQYF

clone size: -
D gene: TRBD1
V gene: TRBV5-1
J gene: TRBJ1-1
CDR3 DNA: TGCGCCAGCAGCTTGGGGCAGGGGGCGGGTGAAGCTTTCTTT
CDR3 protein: CASSLGQGAGEAFF

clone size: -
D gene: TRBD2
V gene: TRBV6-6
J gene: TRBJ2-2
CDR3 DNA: TGTGCCAGCAGTTACTCGCTAGCGGGAGGGGTAGGGGAGCTGTTTTTT
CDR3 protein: CASSYSLAGGVGELFF

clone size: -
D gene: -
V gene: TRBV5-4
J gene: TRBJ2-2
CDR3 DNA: TGTGCCAGCAGTCGACTGTACACCGGGGAGCTGTTTTTT
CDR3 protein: CASSRLYTGELFF

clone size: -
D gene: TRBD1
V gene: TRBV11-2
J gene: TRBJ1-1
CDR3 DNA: TGTGCCAGCAGCTTAGACAGGGGGAATTTGAACACTGAAGCTTTCTTT
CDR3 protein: CASSLDRGNLNTEAFF

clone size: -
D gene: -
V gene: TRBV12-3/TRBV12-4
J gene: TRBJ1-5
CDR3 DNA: TGTGCCAGCAGTTTCCTGGAGGATCAGCCCCAGCATTTT
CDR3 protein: CASSFLEDQPQHF

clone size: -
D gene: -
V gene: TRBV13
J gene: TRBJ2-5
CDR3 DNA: TGTGCCAGCAGCTTTCGAGGGGAGACCCAGTACTTC
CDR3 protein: CASSFRGETQYF

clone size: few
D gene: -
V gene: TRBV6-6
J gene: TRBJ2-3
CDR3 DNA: TGTGCCAGCAACCGAGGAACGGCGGATACGCAGTATTTT
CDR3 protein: CASNRGTADTQYF

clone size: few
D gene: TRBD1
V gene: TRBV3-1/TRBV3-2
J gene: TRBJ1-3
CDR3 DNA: TGTGCCAGCAGCCCCGGACAGGGAAATAGAAACACCATATATTTT
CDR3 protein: CASSPGQGNRNTIYF

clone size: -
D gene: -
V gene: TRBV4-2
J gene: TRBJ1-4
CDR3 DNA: TGTGCCAGCAGCCAATATTTGGGGCGGGAAAAACTGTTTTTT
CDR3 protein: CASSQYLGREKLFF

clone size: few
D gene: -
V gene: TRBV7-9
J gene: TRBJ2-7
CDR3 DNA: TGTGCCAGCAGCTTATCAGGGAGGTCCTACGAGCAGTACTTC
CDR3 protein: CASSLSGRSYEQYF

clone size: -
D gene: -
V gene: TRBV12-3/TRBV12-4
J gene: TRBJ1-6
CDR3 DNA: TGTGCCAGCAGTTTTGGGGAGGGATCACCCCTCCACTTT
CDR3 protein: CASSFGEGSPLHF

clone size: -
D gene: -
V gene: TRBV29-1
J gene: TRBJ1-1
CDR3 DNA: TGCAGCGTTCGGCGGGAGTCGGCTTTCTTT
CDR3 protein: CSVRRESAFF

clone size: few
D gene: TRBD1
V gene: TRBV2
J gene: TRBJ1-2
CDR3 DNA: TGTGCCAGCAGGGGAATGACGACAGGGAACTATGGCTACACCTTC
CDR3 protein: CASRGMTTGNYGYTF

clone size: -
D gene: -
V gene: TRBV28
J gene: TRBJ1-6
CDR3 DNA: TGTGCCAGTGGGCAACGCAATTCACCCCTCCACTTT
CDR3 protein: CASGQRNSPLHF

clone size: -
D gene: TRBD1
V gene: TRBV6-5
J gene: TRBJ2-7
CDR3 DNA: TGTGCCAGCAGTTCCGGGACAGGGTCCTACGAGCAGTACTTC
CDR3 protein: CASSSGTGSYEQYF

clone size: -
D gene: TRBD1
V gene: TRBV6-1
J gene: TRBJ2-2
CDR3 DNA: TGTGCCAGCAGTGAAGCGGTGGGGGACAGGGGATCCGGGGAGCTGTTTTTT
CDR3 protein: CASSEAVGDRGSGELFF

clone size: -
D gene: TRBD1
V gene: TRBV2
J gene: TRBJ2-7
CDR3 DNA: TGTGCCAGCAGTGAACCGACAGGGCACCCCTACGAGCAGTACTTC
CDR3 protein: CASSEPTGHPYEQYF

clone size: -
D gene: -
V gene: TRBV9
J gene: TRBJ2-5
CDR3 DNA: TGTGCCAGCAACCAGGGCGGGAATAAGGGGGAGACCCAGTACTTC
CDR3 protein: CASNQGGNKGETQYF

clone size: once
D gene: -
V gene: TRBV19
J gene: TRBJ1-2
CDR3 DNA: TGTGCCAGTAGTATAGAGGGGGGTCCGCCCTATGGCTACACCTTC
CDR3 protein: CASSIEGGPPYGYTF

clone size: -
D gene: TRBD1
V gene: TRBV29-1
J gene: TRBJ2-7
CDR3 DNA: TGCAGCGTGCTTTTTCCGGGACAGATATACGAGCAGTACTTC
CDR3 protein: CSVLFPGQIYEQYF

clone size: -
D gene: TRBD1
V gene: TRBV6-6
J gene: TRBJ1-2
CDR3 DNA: TGTGCCAGCAGTTACTCGATTGGCCAGGGGGCGCGTGGCTACACCTTC
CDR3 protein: CASSYSIGQGARGYTF

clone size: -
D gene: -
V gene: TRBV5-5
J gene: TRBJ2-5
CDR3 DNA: TGTGCCAGCAGCTTACCTCCGCCGGGGACCCAGTACTTC
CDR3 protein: CASSLPPPGTQYF

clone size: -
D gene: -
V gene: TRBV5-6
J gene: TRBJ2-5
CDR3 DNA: TGTGCCAGCAGCGACACAAACCAAGAGACCCAGTACTTC
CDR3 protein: CASSDTNQETQYF